The rows below give T cell receptor beta chains drawn from one sample of a study of blood T cell repertoires in COVID-19. Libraries were prepared by immunoSEQ multiplex PCR; TCRdb keeps only in-frame clonotypes and omits some of them. Among about 430,000 clones listed, about 88% were seen once. Input material: PBMCs or T cells enriched from blood (not recorded which). These TCRs come from a woman aged 18-30 years who had been exposed to COVID-19. The CDR3 runs from the conserved cysteine through the conserved F or W. D genes are given only for firm matches. Clone size is given for some rows only: seen once, a few or many times, or a class if the clone is expanded.

d_call	v_call	clone_size	j_call	cdr3_nt	cdr3_aa
.	TRBV19	.	TRBJ2-7	TGTGCCAGTAGTCCTCCTTCGGGGGAGCGTAACGAGCAGTACTTC	CASSPPSGERNEQYF
TRBD1	TRBV30	.	TRBJ2-7	TGTGCCTGGAGTGAGGCCAGGGGGCCCGAAAGCTCCTACGAGCAGTACTTC	CAWSEARGPESSYEQYF
TRBD1	TRBV5-1	.	TRBJ1-2	TGCGCCAGCAGATACGGGACAGACTATGGCTACACCTTC	CASRYGTDYGYTF
TRBD1	TRBV5-8	.	TRBJ2-7	TGTGCCAGCAGCAGGGAACAGGGGGCCTACGAGCAGTACTTC	CASSREQGAYEQYF
.	TRBV7-3	.	TRBJ2-1	TGTGCCAGCAGCCAGGGGGGACAATTCAACAATGAGCAGTTCTTC	CASSQGGQFNNEQFF
.	TRBV2	.	TRBJ1-4	TGTGCCAGCACCTATGACGGGGGTAATGAAAAACTGTTTTTT	CASTYDGGNEKLFF
.	TRBV7-9	.	TRBJ1-1	TGTGCCAGCAGCTTAAACTTTCGGTCCGGGGGAATCAACACTGAAGCTTTCTTT	CASSLNFRSGGINTEAFF
.	TRBV6-5	.	TRBJ2-3	TGTGCCACCACGACTCAAACTAGCACAGATACGCAGTATTTT	CATTTQTSTDTQYF
TRBD1	TRBV30	.	TRBJ1-5	TGTGCCTGGAGTAAAGGGGGCGGTCAGCCCCAGCATTTT	CAWSKGGGQPQHF
.	TRBV19	.	TRBJ1-1	TGTGCCAGTAGTATACAGGGGAACACTGAAGCTTTCTTT	CASSIQGNTEAFF
TRBD1	TRBV9	.	TRBJ1-1	TGTGCCAGCAGTGAGGGGGCAGGGGCCACTGAAGCTTTCTTT	CASSEGAGATEAFF
.	TRBV2	.	TRBJ2-7	TGTGCCAGCAGTGAAATGGGCAGGGCCTACGAGCAGTACTTC	CASSEMGRAYEQYF
.	TRBV6-1	.	TRBJ2-7	TGTGCCAGCAGTTCTCGACACGGGAGCTCCTACGAGCAGTACTTC	CASSSRHGSSYEQYF
TRBD2	TRBV5-1	.	TRBJ2-7	TGCGCCAGCAGCTGGAGGACTAGCGGGAGCCCCTACGAGCAGTACTTC	CASSWRTSGSPYEQYF
TRBD1	TRBV18	.	TRBJ2-5	TGTGCCAGCTCCCACAGGGGGCGTAAGGAAACAGCGGAGACCCAGTACTTC	CASSHRGRKETAETQYF
.	TRBV2	.	TRBJ1-6	TGTGCCAGCAGTGAAACCAGGGTAGGATCACCCCTCCACTTT	CASSETRVGSPLHF
.	TRBV12-3/TRBV12-4	.	TRBJ2-1	TGTGCCAGCAGTTTAGGAGACAGATACCAGCAGTTCTTC	CASSLGDRYQQFF
TRBD2	TRBV15	once	TRBJ2-5	TGTGCCACCAGCAGTATTTCTAAACTAGCGGGGTACCAAGAGACCCAGTACTTC	CATSSISKLAGYQETQYF
.	TRBV7-9	.	TRBJ2-7	TGTGCCAGCAGCTTACAGGCCTACGAGCAGTACTTC	CASSLQAYEQYF
.	TRBV28	.	TRBJ1-2	TGTGCCAGCAGTTTAGTTGCCGCCGGGGGTAACTATGGCTACACCTTC	CASSLVAAGGNYGYTF
.	TRBV6-6	.	TRBJ2-7	TGTGCCAGCAGTCCGGCTCCTACAGGTGAGCAGTACTTC	CASSPAPTGEQYF
.	TRBV9	.	TRBJ2-7	TGTGCCAGCAGCGTCCAACCGGGAGCGGCCTACGAGCAGTACTTC	CASSVQPGAAYEQYF
TRBD1	TRBV3-1/TRBV3-2	.	TRBJ2-3	TGTGCCAGCAGCCAGGACAGGGGGCCGCAGTATTTT	CASSQDRGPQYF
TRBD2	TRBV9	.	TRBJ2-3	TGTGCCAGCAGCGTAGGGCGGGGGAGCACAGATACGCAGTATTTT	CASSVGRGSTDTQYF
TRBD2	TRBV11-3	.	TRBJ2-7	TGTGCCAGCAGCTTAGGCGGGAGGGCCCCCTACGAGCAGTACTTC	CASSLGGRAPYEQYF
TRBD1	TRBV7-2	.	TRBJ1-4	TGTGCCAGCAGCTTAGGTGGGACAGGGAGGGAAAAACTGTTTTTT	CASSLGGTGREKLFF
TRBD1	TRBV19	.	TRBJ1-4	TGTGCCAGTAGTACCGGGACAGGGGGAGAAAAACTGTTTTTT	CASSTGTGGEKLFF
.	TRBV27	.	TRBJ1-2	TGTGCCAGCAGTCCCCTCCAGGGGCTTGGCTACACCTTC	CASSPLQGLGYTF
TRBD1	TRBV5-1	.	TRBJ1-1	TGCGCCAGCAGCTTGACAGGGGTAGGCACTGAAGCTTTCTTT	CASSLTGVGTEAFF
TRBD1	TRBV5-1	.	TRBJ1-1	TGCGCCAGCAGCTTGGGACAGGGAAGGACTGAAGCTTTCTTT	CASSLGQGRTEAFF
TRBD2	TRBV5-6	.	TRBJ2-2	TGTGCCAGCAGCTTCCTAGCGGGAGGGATAAACACCGGGGAGCTGTTTTTT	CASSFLAGGINTGELFF
TRBD1	TRBV9	.	TRBJ1-3	TGTGCCAGCAGCTCACAGGGGACTCGAGGGGTGCTCTCTGGAAACACCATATATTTT	CASSSQGTRGVLSGNTIYF
.	TRBV12-3/TRBV12-4	once	TRBJ1-2	TGTGCCAGCAGTTCAGGGGCGCGAGCTGGCTACACCTTC	CASSSGARAGYTF
.	TRBV25-1	.	TRBJ2-6	TGTGCCAGCAGTCCCCCGGGGGTTGGGGCCAACGTCCTGACTTTC	CASSPPGVGANVLTF
.	TRBV5-1	.	TRBJ2-5	TGCGCCAGCAGCCCCCCAAGTGCGGAGACCCAGTACTTC	CASSPPSAETQYF
TRBD1	TRBV28	.	TRBJ2-2	TGTGCCAGCAGTGGACAGGGAATTACCGGGGAGCTGTTTTTT	CASSGQGITGELFF
TRBD2	TRBV2	.	TRBJ2-7	TGTGCCAGCAGTACTAGCGGGGGGTCCTCCTACGAGCAGTACTTC	CASSTSGGSSYEQYF
.	TRBV4-3	.	TRBJ2-1	TGCGCCAGCAGCCAAGCCAGGGGGGCCCGTGAGCAGTTCTTC	CASSQARGAREQFF
TRBD1	TRBV7-8	many	TRBJ2-7	TGTGCCAGCAGCTTACGGACAGGGGGCGCCTCAGCAGTTGAGTACTTC	CASSLRTGGASAVEYF
.	TRBV10-3	.	TRBJ1-2	TGTGCCTCTACTGGGTCAGGATCTGATGGCTACACCTTC	CASTGSGSDGYTF
TRBD1	TRBV4-3	.	TRBJ1-2	TGCGCCAGCAGCCAAGAAGGGGGCCCTTATGGCTACACCTTC	CASSQEGGPYGYTF
.	TRBV7-9	.	TRBJ1-1	TGTGCCAGCAGCTTAGGAAACGAGCCGAACACTGAAGCTTTCTTT	CASSLGNEPNTEAFF
.	TRBV6-5	.	TRBJ2-2	TGTGCCAGCAGTTCCGGGACACCTAACACCGGGGAGCTGTTTTTT	CASSSGTPNTGELFF
.	TRBV15	.	TRBJ2-2	TGTGCCACCAGCAAAGGGGGGGCACTTAACACCGGGGAGCTGTTTTTT	CATSKGGALNTGELFF
.	TRBV5-5	.	TRBJ2-1	TGTGCCAGCAGCTTGGAACCGCGAGTCAATGAGCAGTTCTTC	CASSLEPRVNEQFF
.	TRBV6-2/TRBV6-3	.	TRBJ1-1	TGTGCCAGCAGTTATCAGGGTAGCCAAATCACTGAAGCTTTCTTT	CASSYQGSQITEAFF
.	TRBV6-4	few	TRBJ2-1	TGTGCCAGCAGCTACAGGGATTTGTCCTACAATGAGCAGTTCTTC	CASSYRDLSYNEQFF
TRBD1	TRBV29-1	.	TRBJ2-1	TGCAGCCACGAGCGGATGGGGACAGCCTACAATGAGCAGTTCTTC	CSHERMGTAYNEQFF
TRBD1	TRBV6-5	once	TRBJ1-6	TGTGCCAGCAGTTACCGGGACAGACTCAATTCACCCCTCCACTTT	CASSYRDRLNSPLHF
.	TRBV27	.	TRBJ1-1	TGTGCCAGCAGTTTATCTCCAGGCTGGTCACAGAACACTGAAGCTTTCTTT	CASSLSPGWSQNTEAFF